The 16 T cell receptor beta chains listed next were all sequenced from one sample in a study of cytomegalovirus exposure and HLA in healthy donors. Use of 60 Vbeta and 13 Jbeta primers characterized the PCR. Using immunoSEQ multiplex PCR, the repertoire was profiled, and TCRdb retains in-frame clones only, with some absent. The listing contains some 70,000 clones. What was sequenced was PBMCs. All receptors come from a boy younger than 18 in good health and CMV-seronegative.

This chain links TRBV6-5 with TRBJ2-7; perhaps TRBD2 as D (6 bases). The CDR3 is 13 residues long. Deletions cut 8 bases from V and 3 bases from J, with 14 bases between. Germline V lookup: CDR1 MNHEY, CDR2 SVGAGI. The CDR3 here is CASSLTGDYEQYF. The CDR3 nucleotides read TGTGCCAGCTCACTAACGGGGGACTACGAGCAGTACTTC.

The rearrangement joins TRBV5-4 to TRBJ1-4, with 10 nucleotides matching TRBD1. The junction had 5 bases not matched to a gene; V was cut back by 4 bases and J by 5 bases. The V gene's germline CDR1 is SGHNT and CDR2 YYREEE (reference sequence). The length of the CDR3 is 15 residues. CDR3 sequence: CASSGGDRGNEKLFF. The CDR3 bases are TGTGCCAGCAGCGGGGGGGACAGGGGCAATGAAAAACTGTTTTTT.

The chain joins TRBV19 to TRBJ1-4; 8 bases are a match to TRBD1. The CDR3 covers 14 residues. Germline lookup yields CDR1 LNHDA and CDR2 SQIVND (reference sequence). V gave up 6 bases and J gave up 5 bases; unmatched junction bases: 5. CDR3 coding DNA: TGTGCCAGTAGCCAGGGGGCTCGGAATGAAAAACTGTTTTTT. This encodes CASSQGARNEKLFF.

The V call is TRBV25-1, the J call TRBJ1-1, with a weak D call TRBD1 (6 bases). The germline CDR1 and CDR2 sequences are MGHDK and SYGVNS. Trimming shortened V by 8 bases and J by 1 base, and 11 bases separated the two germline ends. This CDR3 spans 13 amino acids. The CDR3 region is CASERGGNTEAFF. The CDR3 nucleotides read TGTGCCAGCGAGAGGGGGGGGAACACTGAAGCTTTCTTT.

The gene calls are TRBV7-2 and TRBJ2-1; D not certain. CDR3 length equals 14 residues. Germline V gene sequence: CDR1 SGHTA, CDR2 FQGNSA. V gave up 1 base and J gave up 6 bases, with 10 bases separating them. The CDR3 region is CASSLGPFSNEQFF. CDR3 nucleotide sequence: TGTGCCAGCAGCTTAGGCCCCTTCAGCAATGAGCAGTTCTTC.

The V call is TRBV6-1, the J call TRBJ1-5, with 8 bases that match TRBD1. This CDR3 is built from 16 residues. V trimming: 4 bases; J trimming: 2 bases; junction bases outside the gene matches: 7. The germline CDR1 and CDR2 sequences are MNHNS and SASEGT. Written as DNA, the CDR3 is TGTGCCAGCAGTGGGAGTTCGGGACAGGGCAATCAGCCCCAGCATTTT. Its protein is CASSGSSGQGNQPQHF.

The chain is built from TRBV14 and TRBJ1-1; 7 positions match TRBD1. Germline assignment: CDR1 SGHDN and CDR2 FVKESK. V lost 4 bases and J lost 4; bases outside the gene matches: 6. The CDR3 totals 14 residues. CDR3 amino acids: CASSLEGTATEAFF. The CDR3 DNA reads TGTGCCAGCAGCCTCGAGGGGACAGCCACTGAAGCTTTCTTT.

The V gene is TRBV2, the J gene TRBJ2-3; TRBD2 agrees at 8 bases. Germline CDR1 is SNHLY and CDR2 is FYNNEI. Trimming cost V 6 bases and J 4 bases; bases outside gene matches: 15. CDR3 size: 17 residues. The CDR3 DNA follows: TGTGCCAGCAGCGGAAGGCCGGGACTAGTCTTCGCAGATACGCAGTATTTT. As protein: CASSGRPGLVFADTQYF.

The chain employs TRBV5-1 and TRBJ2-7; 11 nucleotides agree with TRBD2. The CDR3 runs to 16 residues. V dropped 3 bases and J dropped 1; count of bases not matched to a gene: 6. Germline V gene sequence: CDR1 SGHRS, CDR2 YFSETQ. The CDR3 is CASSSRLAGSSYEQYF. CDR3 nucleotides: TGCGCCAGCAGCTCCCGACTAGCGGGGTCGTCCTACGAGCAGTACTTC.

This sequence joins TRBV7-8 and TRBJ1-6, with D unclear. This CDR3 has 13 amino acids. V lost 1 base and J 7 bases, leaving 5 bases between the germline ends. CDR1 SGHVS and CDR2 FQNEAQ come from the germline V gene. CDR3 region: CASSLEQNSPLHF. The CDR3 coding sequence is TGTGCCAGCAGCTTAGAACAAAATTCACCCCTCCACTTT. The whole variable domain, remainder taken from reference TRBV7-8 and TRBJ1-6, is GAGVSQSPRYKVAKRGQDVALRCDPISGHVSLFWYQQALGQGPEFLTYFQNEAQLDKSGLPSDRFFAERPEGSVSTLKIQRTQQEDSAVYLCASSLEQNSPLHFGNGTRLTVT.

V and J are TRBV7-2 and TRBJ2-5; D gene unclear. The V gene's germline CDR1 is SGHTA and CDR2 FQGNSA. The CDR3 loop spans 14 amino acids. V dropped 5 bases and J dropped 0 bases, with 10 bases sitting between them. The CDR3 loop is CASSPFLDQETQYF. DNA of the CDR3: TGTGCCAGCAGCCCCTTTTTAGACCAAGAGACCCAGTACTTC.

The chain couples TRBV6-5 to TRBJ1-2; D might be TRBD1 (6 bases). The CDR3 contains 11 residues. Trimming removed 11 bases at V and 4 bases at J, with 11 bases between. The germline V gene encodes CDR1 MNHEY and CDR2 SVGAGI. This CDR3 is CAAGGAYGYTF. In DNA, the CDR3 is TGTGCCGCGGGGGGGGCCTATGGCTACACCTTC.

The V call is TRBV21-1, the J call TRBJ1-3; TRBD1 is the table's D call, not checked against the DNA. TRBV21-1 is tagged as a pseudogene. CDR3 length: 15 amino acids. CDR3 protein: CASNGQGATGNTIYF. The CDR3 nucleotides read TGTGCCAGCAACGGACAGGGGGCTACTGGAAACACCATATATTTT.

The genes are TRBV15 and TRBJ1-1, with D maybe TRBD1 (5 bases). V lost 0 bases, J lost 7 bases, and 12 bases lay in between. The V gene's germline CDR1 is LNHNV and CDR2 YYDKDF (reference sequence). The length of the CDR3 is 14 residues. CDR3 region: CATSRDLQVFEAFF. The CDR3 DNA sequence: TGTGCCACCAGCAGAGATCTACAGGTCTTTGAAGCTTTCTTT.

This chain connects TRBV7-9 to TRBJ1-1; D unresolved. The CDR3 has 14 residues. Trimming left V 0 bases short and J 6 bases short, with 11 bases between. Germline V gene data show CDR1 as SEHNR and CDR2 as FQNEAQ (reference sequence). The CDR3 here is CASSLAGGSAEAFF. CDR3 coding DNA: TGTGCCAGCAGCTTAGCAGGCGGGTCCGCTGAAGCTTTCTTT.

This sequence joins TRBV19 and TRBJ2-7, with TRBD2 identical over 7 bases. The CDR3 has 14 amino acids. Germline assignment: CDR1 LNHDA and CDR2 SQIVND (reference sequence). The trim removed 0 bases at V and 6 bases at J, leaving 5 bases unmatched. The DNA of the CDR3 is TGTGCCAGTAGTATAGATGGGGGGGGTGGCGAGCAGTACTTC. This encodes CASSIDGGGGEQYF.